This entry lists 6 T cell receptor beta chains sequenced from one sample in a study of graft-versus-host responses after intestinal transplantation. Profiling relied on immunoSEQ multiplex PCR, and the TCRdb table lists in-frame clones only, not all of them. Of roughly 81,000 clones listed, roughly 80% are singletons. No antigen has been assigned to these receptors. Sequenced here: unstimulated CD4+ T cells sorted from spleen or lymph node cells, sampled before intestinal transplant. Every receptor here comes from a human donor who received an intestinal transplant.

The DNA for the CDR3 is TGTGCCAGCAGTTTAAACGGGGACAGGGGGCTCTACGAGCAGTACTTC. The encoded protein is CASSLNGDRGLYEQYF. The chain is built from TRBV28 and TRBJ2-7; the match to TRBD1 covers 12 bases. This CDR3 contains 16 residues. Germline CDR1 and CDR2: MDHEN and SYDVKM. V was clipped by 2 bases and J by 3 bases; unmatched bases: 5.

This sequence joins TRBV7-9 and TRBJ2-1; the D gene is possibly TRBD1 (6 bases). This CDR3 region has 12 residues. Germline lookup yields CDR1 SEHNR and CDR2 FQNEAQ (reference sequence). Trimming shortened V by 5 bases and J by 8 bases, and 10 bases separated the two germline ends. This chain's CDR3 is CASSAQGDEQFF. As DNA, the CDR3 is TGTGCCAGCAGCGCACAGGGCGATGAGCAGTTCTTC.

This clone appeared a single time. The chain carries TRBV28 and TRBJ2-1; 7 nucleotides agree with TRBD2. The J segment lost 9 bases and the V segment lost 1 base, leaving 9 bases of the junction unmatched. CDR3 size: 15 residues. CDR1 and CDR2 (germline): MDHEN, SYDVKM. This CDR3 reads CASSLFSSGNSEQFF. CDR3 in DNA: TGTGCCAGCAGTTTATTTTCCAGCGGGAATAGTGAGCAGTTCTTC.

This clone has more than one count but fewer than ten. This chain uses TRBV18 with TRBJ2-1; 13 bases match TRBD2. The CDR3 has 17 amino acids. CDR1 and CDR2 (germline): KGHSH, LQKENI. V lost 3 bases and J lost 4; bases outside the gene matches: 6. The CDR3 sequence is CASSPELAGGPYNEQFF. CDR3 sequence (DNA): TGTGCCAGCTCACCGGAACTAGCGGGAGGGCCATACAATGAGCAGTTCTTC.

This sequence joins TRBV5-1 and TRBJ1-4; 10 nucleotides match TRBD1. The germline V gene encodes CDR1 SGHRS and CDR2 YFSETQ. CDR3 length: 16 amino acids. Germline trimming cut 0 bases from V and 5 bases from J; bases unmatched to any gene: 4. The CDR3 region has the DNA TGCGCCAGCAGCTTGGCGGGACAGGGGAACAATGAAAAACTGTTTTTT. Its translation: CASSLAGQGNNEKLFF.

V gene TRBV6-1 combines with J gene TRBJ2-1; 12 positions match TRBD2. The V gene's germline CDR1 is MNHNS and CDR2 SASEGT. The J segment lost 3 bases and the V segment lost 6 bases, leaving 3 bases of the junction unmatched. The CDR3 covers 15 residues. The CDR3 protein is CASRELAGGYNEQFF. As DNA, the CDR3 is TGTGCCAGCAGGGAACTAGCGGGAGGCTACAATGAGCAGTTCTTC.